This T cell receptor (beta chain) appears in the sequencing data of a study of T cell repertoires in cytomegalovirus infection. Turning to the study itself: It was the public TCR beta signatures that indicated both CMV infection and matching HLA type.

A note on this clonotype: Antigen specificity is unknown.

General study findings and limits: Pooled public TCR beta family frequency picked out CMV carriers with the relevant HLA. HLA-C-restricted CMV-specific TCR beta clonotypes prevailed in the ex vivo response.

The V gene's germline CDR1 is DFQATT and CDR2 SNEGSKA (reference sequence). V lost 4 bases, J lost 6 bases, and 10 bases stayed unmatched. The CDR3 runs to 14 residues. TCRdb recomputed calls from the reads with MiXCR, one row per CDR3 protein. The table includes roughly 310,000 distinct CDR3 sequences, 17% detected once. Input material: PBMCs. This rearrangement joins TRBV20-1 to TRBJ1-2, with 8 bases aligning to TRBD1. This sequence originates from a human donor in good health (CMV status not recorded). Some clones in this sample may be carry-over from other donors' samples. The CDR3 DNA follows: TGCAGTGCTACCCAAACACAGGGGGAAGATGGCTACACCTTC. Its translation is CSATQTQGEDGYTF.